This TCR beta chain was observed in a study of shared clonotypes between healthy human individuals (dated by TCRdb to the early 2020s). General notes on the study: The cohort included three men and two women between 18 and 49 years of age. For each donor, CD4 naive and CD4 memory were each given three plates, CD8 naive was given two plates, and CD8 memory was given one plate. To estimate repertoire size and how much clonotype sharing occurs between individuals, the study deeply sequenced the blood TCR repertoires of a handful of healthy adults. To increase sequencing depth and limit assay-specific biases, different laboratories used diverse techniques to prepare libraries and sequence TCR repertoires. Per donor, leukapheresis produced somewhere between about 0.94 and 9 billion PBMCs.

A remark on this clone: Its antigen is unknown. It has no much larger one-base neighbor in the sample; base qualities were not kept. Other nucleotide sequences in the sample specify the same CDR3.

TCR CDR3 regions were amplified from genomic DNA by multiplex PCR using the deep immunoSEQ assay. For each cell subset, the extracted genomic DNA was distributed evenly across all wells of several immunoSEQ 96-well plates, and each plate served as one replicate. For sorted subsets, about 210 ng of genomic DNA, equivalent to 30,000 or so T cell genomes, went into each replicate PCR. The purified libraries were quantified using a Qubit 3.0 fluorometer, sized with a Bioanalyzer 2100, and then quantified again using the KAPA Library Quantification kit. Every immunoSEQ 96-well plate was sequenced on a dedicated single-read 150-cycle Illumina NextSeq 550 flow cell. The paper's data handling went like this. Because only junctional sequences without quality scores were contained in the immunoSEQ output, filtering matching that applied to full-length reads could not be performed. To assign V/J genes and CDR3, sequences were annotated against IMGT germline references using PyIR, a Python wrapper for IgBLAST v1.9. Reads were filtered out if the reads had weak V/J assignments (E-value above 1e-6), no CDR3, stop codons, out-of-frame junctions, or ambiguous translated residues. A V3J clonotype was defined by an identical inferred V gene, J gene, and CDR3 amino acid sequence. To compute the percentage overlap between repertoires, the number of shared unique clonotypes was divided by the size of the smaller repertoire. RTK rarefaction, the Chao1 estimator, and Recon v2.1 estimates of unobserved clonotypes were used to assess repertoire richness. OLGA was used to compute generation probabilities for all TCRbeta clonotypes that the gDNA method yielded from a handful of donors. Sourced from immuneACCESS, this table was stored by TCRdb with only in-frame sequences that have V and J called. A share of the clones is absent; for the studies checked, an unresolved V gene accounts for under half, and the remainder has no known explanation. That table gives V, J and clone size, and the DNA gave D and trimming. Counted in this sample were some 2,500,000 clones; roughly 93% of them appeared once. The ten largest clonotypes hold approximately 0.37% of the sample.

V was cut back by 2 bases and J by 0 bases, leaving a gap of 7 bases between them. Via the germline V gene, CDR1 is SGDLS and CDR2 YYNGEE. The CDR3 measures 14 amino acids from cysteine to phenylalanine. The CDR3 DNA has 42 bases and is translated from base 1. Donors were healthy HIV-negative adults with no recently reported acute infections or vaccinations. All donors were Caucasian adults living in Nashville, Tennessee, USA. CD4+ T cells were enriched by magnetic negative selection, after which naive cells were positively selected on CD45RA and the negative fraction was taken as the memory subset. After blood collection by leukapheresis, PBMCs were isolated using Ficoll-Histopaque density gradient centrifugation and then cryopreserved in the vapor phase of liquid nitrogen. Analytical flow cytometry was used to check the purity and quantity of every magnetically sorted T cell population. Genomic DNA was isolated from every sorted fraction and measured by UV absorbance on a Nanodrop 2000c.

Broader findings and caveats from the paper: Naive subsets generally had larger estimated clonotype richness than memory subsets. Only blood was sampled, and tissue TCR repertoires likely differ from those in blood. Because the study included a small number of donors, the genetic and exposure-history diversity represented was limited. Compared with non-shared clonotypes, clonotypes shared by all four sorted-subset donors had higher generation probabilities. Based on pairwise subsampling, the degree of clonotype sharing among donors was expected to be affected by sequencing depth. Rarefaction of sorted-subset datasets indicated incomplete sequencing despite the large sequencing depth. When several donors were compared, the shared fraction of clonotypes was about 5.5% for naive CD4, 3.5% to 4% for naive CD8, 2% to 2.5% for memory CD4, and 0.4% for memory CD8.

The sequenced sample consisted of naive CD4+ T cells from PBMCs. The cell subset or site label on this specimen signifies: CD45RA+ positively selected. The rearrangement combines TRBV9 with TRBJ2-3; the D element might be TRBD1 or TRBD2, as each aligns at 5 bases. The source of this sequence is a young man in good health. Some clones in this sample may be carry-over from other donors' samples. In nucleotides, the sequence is TGTGCCAGCAGCGTTCGGGACAGCACAGATACGCAGTATTTT. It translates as CASSVRDSTDTQYF.